These 3 T cell receptor beta chains were sequenced from one sample in a study of blood T cell repertoires in COVID-19. Profiled with immunoSEQ multiplex PCR; TCRdb holds only in-frame clones, not every one. This table has about 220,000 clones, 88% appearing once. Specimen: PBMCs or T cells enriched from blood (not recorded which). These receptors all stem from a woman aged 25 to 45 who had recovered from COVID-19.

J is TRBJ1-5 and V is TRBV2, with TRBD1 matching over 7 bases. J was trimmed by 2 bases and V by 5 bases; bases with no gene match: 3. The CDR3 is 14 amino acids. Germline V gene sequence: CDR1 SNHLY, CDR2 FYNNEI. As DNA, the CDR3 is TGTGCCAGCAGTTACGACAGGGGCAATCAGCCCCAGCATTTT. Encoded protein: CASSYDRGNQPQHF.

As concerns this clone: The same CDR3 can be traced to other DNA sequences in this sample. The CDR3 region has the DNA TGTGCCAGCAGCTCGACAGTGAACACTGAAGCTTTCTTT. The encoded protein is CASSSTVNTEAFF. The chain is built from TRBV7-2 and TRBJ1-1; tentatively, D is TRBD1 (5 bases). Trimming removed 4 bases at V and 0 bases at J, with 6 bases between. The CDR3 consists of 13 residues. Germline CDR1 SGHTA, CDR2 FQGNSA.

The V and J genes are TRBV4-2 and TRBJ2-5; 7 bases align to TRBD2. Per the germline V gene, CDR1 is LGHNA and CDR2 is YNFKEQ. The CDR3 contains 14 residues. V lost 4 bases and J lost 5; bases outside the gene matches: 7. The CDR3 sequence is CASSPGLVFETQYF. The CDR3, as DNA: TGTGCCAGCAGCCCAGGACTAGTCTTCGAGACCCAGTACTTC.